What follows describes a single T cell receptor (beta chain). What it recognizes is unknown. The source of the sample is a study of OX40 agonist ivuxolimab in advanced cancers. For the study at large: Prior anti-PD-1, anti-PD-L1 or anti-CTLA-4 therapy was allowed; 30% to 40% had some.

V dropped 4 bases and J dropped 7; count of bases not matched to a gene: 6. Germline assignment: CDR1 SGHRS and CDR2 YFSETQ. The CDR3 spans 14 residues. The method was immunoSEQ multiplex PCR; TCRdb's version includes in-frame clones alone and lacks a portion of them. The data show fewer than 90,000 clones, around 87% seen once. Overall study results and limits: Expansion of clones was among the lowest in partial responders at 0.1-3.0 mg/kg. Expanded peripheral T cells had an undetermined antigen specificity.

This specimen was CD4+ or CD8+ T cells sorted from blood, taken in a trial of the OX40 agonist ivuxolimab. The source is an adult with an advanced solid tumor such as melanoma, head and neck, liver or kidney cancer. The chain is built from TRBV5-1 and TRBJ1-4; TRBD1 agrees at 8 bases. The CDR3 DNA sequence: TGCGCCAGCAGCGTACAGGGGGGAGGTGAAAAACTGTTTTTT. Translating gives CASSVQGGGEKLFF.